Many counts were recorded for the clone carrying this T cell receptor (beta chain). The time point: patch test 1, 2 weeks after DPC sensitization. Treatment specified: therapeutic diphenylcyclopropenone sensitization with weekly scalp DPC. TCRdb re-called the RACE reads through MiXCR, storing one row per CDR3 protein. The sample consists of 300,000 to 450,000 distinct CDR3 sequences, more than 4.5% of them appearing once. The sample originates from a study of human T cells and chemical hapten exposure. The source of this sequence is a woman aged 50 to 60 with alopecia areata. Some clones in this sample may be carry-over from other donors' samples. The starting material was whole blood, obtained in connection with sensitization to the hapten diphenylcyclopropenone (DPC).

This CDR3 is CSARTPGQGLAPLHF. The DNA for the CDR3 is TGCAGTGCTAGAACACCGGGACAGGGTTTAGCACCCCTCCACTTT. The V and J genes are TRBV20-1 and TRBJ1-6; TRBD1 matches at 9 bases. Germline trimming cut 2 bases from V and 11 bases from J; bases unmatched to any gene: 10. The CDR3 consists of 15 residues. Germline-derived CDR1 and CDR2 are DFQATT and SNEGSKA (reference sequence).